This T cell receptor (beta chain) was captured by sequencing in a study of PD-1 blockade in classical Hodgkin lymphoma. V gave up 5 bases and J gave up 6 bases; unmatched junction bases: 5. Germline assignment: CDR1 SNHLY and CDR2 FYNNEI. This CDR3 is 15 amino acids long. Measured with immunoSEQ multiplex PCR; TCRdb has only the in-frame clones, and not every one. This table holds under 95,000 clones, 90% to 95% found once. No patient escaped relapse after autologous stem cell transplantation, and brentuximab vedotin exposure varied. The gene calls are TRBV2 and TRBJ2-1; TRBD2 matches 12 bases. The source of this sequence is a human donor with classical Hodgkin lymphoma. The specimen comprised peripheral blood mononuclear cells (PBMCs), sampled at baseline. The chain's CDR3 is CASSPTSGGPNEQFF. CDR3 sequence (DNA): TGTGCCAGCAGTCCGACTAGCGGGGGCCCCAATGAGCAGTTCTTC.